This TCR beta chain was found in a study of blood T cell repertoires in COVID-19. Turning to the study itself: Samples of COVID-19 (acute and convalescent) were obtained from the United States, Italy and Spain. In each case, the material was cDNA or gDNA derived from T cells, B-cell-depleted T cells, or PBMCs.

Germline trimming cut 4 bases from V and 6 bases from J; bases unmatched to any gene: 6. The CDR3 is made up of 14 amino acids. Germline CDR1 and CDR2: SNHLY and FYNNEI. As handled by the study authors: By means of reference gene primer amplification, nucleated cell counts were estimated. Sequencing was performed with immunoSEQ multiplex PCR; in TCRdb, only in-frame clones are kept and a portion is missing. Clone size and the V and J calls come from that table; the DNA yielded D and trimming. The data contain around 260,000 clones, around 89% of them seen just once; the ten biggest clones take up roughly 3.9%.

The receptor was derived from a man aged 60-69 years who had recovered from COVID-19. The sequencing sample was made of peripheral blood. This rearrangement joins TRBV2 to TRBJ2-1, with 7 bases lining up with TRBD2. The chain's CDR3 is CASSVWGGVNEQFF. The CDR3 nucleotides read TGTGCCAGCAGTGTCTGGGGGGGGGTCAATGAGCAGTTCTTC.